The 27 T cell receptor beta chains below come from one sample, sequenced in a study of T-cell memory formation after mild COVID-19. TCRdb independently ran MiXCR on the 5' RACE reads; one entry per CDR3 protein. The table has 250,000 to 300,000 distinct CDR3 sequences, around 16% seen once. The sample consisted of PBMCs or a T cell subset sorted from them (not recorded which). These receptors were collected from a man between 18 and 35 years old who had mild COVID-19 (a few samples of this study predate the infection). Cell type and time point are not known.

The CDR3 reads CSARDPPGGGTDTQYF. The DNA of the CDR3 is TGCAGTGCTAGAGATCCTCCCGGCGGCGGCACAGATACGCAGTATTTT. The rearrangement joins TRBV20-1 to TRBJ2-3; D not resolved. The CDR3 is 16 residues long. Germline-derived CDR1 and CDR2 are DFQATT and SNEGSKA (reference sequence). Between the trimmed V and J ends, which lost 0 bases and 1 base, there was a span of 14 bases.

This clonotype was counted many times. The chain recombines TRBV6-1 with TRBJ2-3, with D hard to call. This CDR3 region has 12 residues. CDR1 is MNHNS, CDR2 SASEGT, per germline. The V end was cut by 7 bases, the J end by 5 bases, with 10 bases between. CDR3 region: CASTQGRDTQYF. The CDR3 bases are TGTGCCAGCACCCAAGGGCGAGATACGCAGTATTTT.

V gene TRBV11-2 combines with J gene TRBJ2-5; 10 nucleotides line up with TRBD2. Germline V gene data show CDR1 as SGHAT and CDR2 as FQNNGV. This CDR3 spans 19 amino acids. J lost 7 bases, V lost 4 bases, and 21 bases had no gene match. CDR3 amino acids: CASSYYARDSGGSWGTQYF. DNA of the CDR3: TGTGCCAGCAGCTACTACGCCCGGGATAGCGGGGGGTCTTGGGGGACCCAGTACTTC.

This rearrangement joins TRBV7-8 to TRBJ2-1, with 10 bases aligning to TRBD2. V gave up 1 base and J gave up 8 bases; unmatched junction bases: 5. Germline assignment: CDR1 SGHVS and CDR2 FQNEAQ. This CDR3 has 15 amino acids. The CDR3 region is CASSLGSSGGDEQFF. CDR3 DNA sequence: TGTGCCAGCAGCTTAGGCTCTAGCGGGGGAGATGAGCAGTTCTTC.

The gene calls are TRBV19 and TRBJ1-1, with 7 bases lining up with TRBD1. The CDR3 runs 15 residues. Germline CDR1 is LNHDA and CDR2 is SQIVND (reference sequence). Trimming removed 6 bases from V and 0 bases from J; junction bases left unmatched: 7. CDR3 loop: CASSDPRGLNTEAFF. In nucleotides, the CDR3 is TGTGCCAGTAGCGACCCCAGGGGGTTGAACACTGAAGCTTTCTTT.

This clonotype has just a few counts. J is TRBJ2-1 and V is TRBV11-2, with TRBD1 as a possible D gene (6 bases). Trimming took off 5 bases at V and 4 bases at J, with 12 bases between the two ends. Germline-derived CDR1 and CDR2 are SGHAT and FQNNGV. This CDR3 has 14 amino acids. CDR3 in amino acids: CASSLQTGYNEQFF. The CDR3 coding sequence is TGTGCCAGCAGCCTTCAGACAGGTTACAATGAGCAGTTCTTC.

This clonotype came up many times. The chain employs TRBV5-3 and TRBJ2-2; 7 positions agree with TRBD1. TRBV5-3 is identified as an open reading frame with a role that is uncertain. V trimming: 5 bases; J trimming: 2 bases; junction bases outside the gene matches: 9. The CDR3 extends over 16 amino acids. CDR3 bases: TGTGCCAGAAGACCGCCGGGACAGATAAACACCGGGGAGCTGTTTTTT. This gives the protein CARRPPGQINTGELFF.

This clonotype was seen ten or more times. This chain joins TRBV19 and TRBJ2-5, with D maybe TRBD2 (7 bases). CDR1 and CDR2 from the germline V gene are LNHDA and SQIVND (reference sequence). V was shortened by 4 bases and J by 1 base, with 13 bases between the two germline ends. The length of the CDR3 is 15 residues. This CDR3 reads CASSRGRGAQETQYF. DNA for the CDR3: TGTGCCAGTAGTAGGGGCCGGGGGGCCCAAGAGACCCAGTACTTC. Full variable domain (rest looked up from reference TRBV19 and TRBJ2-5): DGGITQSPKYLFRKEGQNVTLSCEQNLNHDAMYWYRQDPGQGLRLIYYSQIVNDFQKGDIAEGYSVSREKKESFPLTVTSAQKNPTAFYLCASSRGRGAQETQYFGPGTRLLVL.

There are many counts of this clonotype. The chain employs TRBV12-3 or TRBV12-4 and TRBJ2-5, with 9 bases lining up with TRBD1. V trimming: 7 bases; J trimming: 3 bases; junction bases outside the gene matches: 3. There are 13 residues in the CDR3. The CDR3 sequence is CASIRTGEETQYF. The CDR3 bases are TGTGCCAGCATCAGGACAGGGGAAGAGACCCAGTACTTC.

Remarks on this clonotype: The final CDR3 position lacks the conserved phenylalanine or tryptophan, pointing to a likely read error. This sequence joins TRBV5-1 and TRBJ2-2; 7 positions agree with TRBD1. The CDR3 runs to 17 residues. Germline values: CDR1 SGHRS, CDR2 YFSETQ. The trim removed 6 bases at V and 0 bases at J, leaving 11 bases unmatched. CDR3 in amino acids: CASNEGQLTPNTGELFY. The CDR3 DNA follows: TGCGCCAGCAACGAGGGACAGTTAACCCCGAACACCGGGGAGCTGTTTTAT.

For this clonotype: A much larger clonotype is one base distant, so this may be a read error. The chain uses TRBV7-2 and TRBJ2-6; D perhaps matches TRBD1 (5 bases). Looked up from germline, CDR1 is SGHTA and CDR2 is FQGNSA. The CDR3 totals 13 residues. The CDR3 loop reads CASSLGGAKVLTF. CDR3 bases: TGTGCCAGCAGCTTAGGTGGGGCCAAAGTCCTGACTTTC. Using reference TRBV7-2 and TRBJ2-6 for the parts outside the CDR3, the full variable domain is GAGVSQSPSNKVTEKGKDVELRCDPISGHTALYWYRQSLGQGLEFLIYFQGNSAPDKSGLPSDRFSAERTGGSVSTLTIQRTQQEDSAVYLCASSLGGAKVLTFGAGSRLTVL.

The CDR3 spells CASGLRGSGETQYF. CDR3 coding DNA: TGCGCCAGCGGCCTGCGGGGGTCGGGAGAGACCCAGTACTTC. The rearrangement uses TRBV5-1 and TRBJ2-5, with TRBD2 matching over 7 bases. Trimming took 7 bases from V and 4 from J; bases not matched to a gene: 10. Germline lookup yields CDR1 SGHRS and CDR2 YFSETQ. The CDR3 is 14 amino acids.

The chain uses TRBV20-1 and TRBJ2-3; possibly TRBD2 for D (6 bases). Germline V gene sequence: CDR1 DFQATT, CDR2 SNEGSKA (reference sequence). This CDR3 comprises 17 residues. V lost 4 bases and J 4 bases, leaving 24 bases between the germline ends. CDR3 residues: CSAKITTSRGTADTQYF. Here the CDR3 DNA reads TGCAGTGCTAAGATTACAACTAGCAGAGGTACGGCAGATACGCAGTATTTT.

The chain recombines TRBV3-1 with TRBJ1-1; D remains ambiguous. Germline CDR1 and CDR2: LGHDT and YNNKEL (reference sequence). V dropped 2 bases and J dropped 1 base, with 8 bases sitting between them. This CDR3 spans 14 amino acids. The CDR3 DNA reads TGTGCCAGCAGCCAATCCTGGCAGAACACTGAAGCTTTCTTT. Translation gives CASSQSWQNTEAFF.

This clonotype was counted a few times. The chain is built from TRBV4-3 and TRBJ1-4; perhaps TRBD1 as D (6 bases). V lost 0 bases to trimming and J lost 5 bases, with 13 bases between them. Germline assignment: CDR1 LGHNA and CDR2 YSLEER. The CDR3 covers 16 residues. DNA for the CDR3: TGCGCCAGCAGCCAAGATCGACAGGTCGGGAATGAAAAACTGTTTTTT. As protein: CASSQDRQVGNEKLFF.

This clonotype has a handful of counts. The V call is TRBV7-2, the J call TRBJ1-4, with 10 bases matching TRBD1. Per germline, CDR1 SGHTA and CDR2 FQGNSA. The CDR3 is 18 residues long. The V segment lost 2 bases and the J segment 8 bases; nucleotides outside the gene matches: 14. This CDR3 is CASSLRGDRGRGSEKLFF. CDR3 DNA sequence: TGTGCCAGCAGCTTACGAGGGGACAGGGGAAGGGGCAGCGAAAAACTGTTTTTT.

The chain couples TRBV12-3 or TRBV12-4 to TRBJ2-5; tentatively, D is TRBD2 (5 bases). Trimming pared 7 bases from V and 5 bases from J, leaving 17 bases between. This CDR3 region has 14 residues. The CDR3: CASTAAWEWETQYF. The CDR3 DNA is TGTGCCAGCACCGCGGCTTGGGAGTGGGAGACCCAGTACTTC.

This clonotype turned up a few times. This chain links TRBV7-6 with TRBJ2-7; the D call may be TRBD1 or TRBD2 (6 bases each). The CDR3 is made up of 14 amino acids. V was trimmed by 0 bases and J by 4 bases, leaving 10 bases between them. Germline CDR1 and CDR2: SGHVS and FNYEAQ. The CDR3 nucleotides are TGTGCCAGCAGCTTAGCGGAGGGGGTTTACGAGCAGTACTTC. Translated: CASSLAEGVYEQYF. The variable domain in full, with the rest retrieved from reference TRBV7-6 and TRBJ2-7, is GAGVSQSPRYKVTKRGQDVALRCDPISGHVSLYWYRQALGQGPEFLTYFNYEAQQDKSGLPNDRFSAERPEGSISTLTIQRTEQRDSAMYRCASSLAEGVYEQYFGPGTRLTVT.

The chain employs TRBV9 and TRBJ2-3; maybe TRBD2 (7 bases). V dropped 4 bases and J dropped 3 bases, with 12 bases sitting between them. This CDR3 contains 14 residues. The germline CDR1 and CDR2 sequences are SGDLS and YYNGEE. The CDR3 spells CASSFAGATDTQYF. CDR3 coding DNA: TGTGCCAGCAGCTTCGCGGGGGCTACAGATACGCAGTATTTT. Complete variable domain (other parts from reference TRBV9 and TRBJ2-3): DSGVTQTPKHLITATGQRVTLRCSPRSGDLSVYWYQQSLDQGLQFLIQYYNGEERAKGNILERFSAQQFPDLHSELNLSSLELGDSALYFCASSFAGATDTQYFGPGTRLTVL.

The CDR3, as DNA: TGTGCCAGCACCCTTTCGCACTTACGCACAGATACGCAGTATTTT. It is translated as CASTLSHLRTDTQYF. J is TRBJ2-3 and V is TRBV28; D uncertain. Between the trimmed V and J ends, which lost 7 bases and 1 base, there was a span of 15 bases. CDR1 is MDHEN, CDR2 SYDVKM, per germline. The CDR3 is made up of 15 amino acids.

At least ten counts were recorded for this clonotype. V is TRBV5-1 and J is TRBJ2-7; a possible D gene is TRBD1 (5 bases). The CDR3 sequence is 12 residues long. Deletions cut 6 bases from V and 0 bases from J, with 7 bases between. Germline V gives CDR1 SGHRS, CDR2 YFSETQ. CDR3: CASIGDSYEQYF. The CDR3 DNA is TGCGCCAGCATAGGGGACTCCTACGAGCAGTACTTC.

The V and J genes are TRBV10-2 and TRBJ2-7; tentative D call: TRBD2 (5 bases). V was pared by 2 bases and J by 4 bases, with 6 bases between. Germline CDR1 WSHSY, CDR2 SAAADI. This CDR3 comprises 12 residues. CDR3 sequence reads: CASSEVAYEQYF. The DNA for the CDR3 is TGCGCCAGCAGTGAGGTAGCGTACGAGCAGTACTTC.

V is TRBV6-6 and J is TRBJ2-7; D tentatively fits TRBD1 or TRBD2 (5 bases each). Looked up from germline, CDR1 is MNHNY and CDR2 is SVGAGI (reference sequence). Trimming took off 6 bases at V and 2 bases at J, with 11 bases between the two ends. This CDR3 spans 13 amino acids. CDR3 protein: CASRRDGAYEQYV. The CDR3 DNA reads TGTGCCAGCAGGAGGGACGGTGCCTACGAGCAGTACGTC.

In this sample, this clonotype turned up a few times. This chain connects TRBV20-1 to TRBJ2-5; the match to TRBD2 covers 15 bases. The CDR3 covers 18 residues. V dropped 7 bases and J dropped 4; count of bases not matched to a gene: 16. CDR1 DFQATT and CDR2 SNEGSKA come from the germline V gene (reference sequence). CDR3: CSVSGTSGGTHWGETQYF. CDR3 bases: TGCAGTGTGTCCGGGACTAGCGGGGGGACCCATTGGGGAGAGACCCAGTACTTC.

This CDR3 reads CASSLFSYTGELFF. For the CDR3, the DNA is TGTGCCAGCAGTTTATTTTCTTACACCGGGGAGCTGTTTTTT. The chain combines TRBV28 with TRBJ2-2; D is unresolved. CDR3 size: 14 residues. The V and J ends lost 1 base and 3 bases respectively, with 6 bases between them. Germline loops: CDR1 MDHEN, CDR2 SYDVKM.

V and J are TRBV2 and TRBJ2-3, with 8 bases that match TRBD2. This CDR3 contains 13 residues. The germline CDR1 and CDR2 sequences are SNHLY and FYNNEI. With 6 bases clipped from V and 5 bases from J, the junction kept 4 bases outside the gene matches. CDR3 nucleotide sequence: TGTGCCAGCAGGGGAACTAGCGGAGATACGCAGTATTTT. Protein product: CASRGTSGDTQYF.

This clonotype has a handful of counts. The chain uses TRBV9 and TRBJ1-5; D gene ambiguous. Germline CDR1 reads SGDLS; CDR2 reads YYNGEE. This CDR3 contains 13 residues. The V and J ends lost 0 bases and 5 bases respectively, with 6 bases between them. CDR3 sequence (DNA): TGTGCCAGCAGCGTAGGGTGGGATCAGCCCCAGCATTTT. Translation: CASSVGWDQPQHF.